Sequencing of this T cell receptor beta chain was carried out in a study of shared clonotypes between healthy human individuals. Some clones are missing from TCRdb's copy, which holds only in-frame ones; the method was immunoSEQ multiplex PCR. The sample has around 2.3 million clones, 95% seen once; the top ten hold around 0.13%. Sequenced sample: naive CD4+ T cells sorted from blood. Subset indicated: CD45RA+ positively selected. The sequence came from a man aged 18 to 29 in good health.

The CDR3 bases are TGTGCCATCAGTGATTGGGCGCAGGAATCCTACGAGCAGTACTTC. It yields the protein CAISDWAQESYEQYF. The V and J genes are TRBV10-3 and TRBJ2-7; the D is unclear. Trimming removed 3 bases at V and 1 base at J, with 13 bases between. In germline, CDR1 is ENHRY, CDR2 SYGVKD. The CDR3 is 15 amino acids.